The clone carrying this TCR beta chain is a singleton in its sample. The data were obtained in a study of shared clonotypes between healthy human individuals. The method was immunoSEQ multiplex PCR; TCRdb's version includes in-frame clones alone and lacks a portion of them. The sample yields around 1,000,000 clones, 70% to 85% seen once. The source material was memory CD4+ T cells from PBMCs. Indicated subset: CD45RA-negative fraction. This TCR derives from a man younger than 35 in good health. Some clones in this sample may be carry-over from other donors' samples.

For the CDR3, the DNA is TGTGCCAGCAGCGCAAGGGGCACAGATACGCAGTATTTT. This gives the protein CASSARGTDTQYF. The chain combines TRBV7-3 with TRBJ2-3; D is unclear. CDR3 size: 13 residues. V lost 5 bases and J lost 1, with 7 bases in between. The germline V gene has CDR1 SGHTA and CDR2 FQGTGA.